One T cell receptor (beta chain) is described in this entry. Vbeta (60) and Jbeta (13) primers were used in the PCR. Assay used: immunoSEQ multiplex PCR; TCRdb lists only in-frame clones, some missing. Found here are about 200,000 clones; the top ten clones hold roughly 0.98%. Germline assignment: CDR1 SGHVS and CDR2 FQNEAQ. The V gene lost 0 bases and the J gene lost 0 bases, with 12 bases spanning the gap. The CDR3 has 17 amino acids. These data are taken from a study of cytomegalovirus exposure and HLA in healthy donors. J is TRBJ2-1 and V is TRBV7-8, with D possibly being TRBD1 (5 bases). Material: PBMCs. The TCR was taken from a woman aged 30 to 39 in good health and CMV-seropositive. CDR3 in amino acids: CASSLARQSSSYNEQFF. The CDR3 DNA follows: TGTGCCAGCAGCTTAGCGCGACAGTCGAGCTCCTACAATGAGCAGTTCTTC.